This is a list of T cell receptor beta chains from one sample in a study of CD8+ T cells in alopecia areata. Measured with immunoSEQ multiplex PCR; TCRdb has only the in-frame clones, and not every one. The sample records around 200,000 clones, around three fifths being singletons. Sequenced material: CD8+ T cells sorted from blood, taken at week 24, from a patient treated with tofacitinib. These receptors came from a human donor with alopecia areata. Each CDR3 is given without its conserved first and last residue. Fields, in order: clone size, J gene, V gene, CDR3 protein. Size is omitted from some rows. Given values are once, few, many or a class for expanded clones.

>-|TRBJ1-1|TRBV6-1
ASGREAF
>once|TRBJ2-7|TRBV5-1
ASSLDLAGAYEQY
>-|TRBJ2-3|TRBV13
ASSFGRDTQY
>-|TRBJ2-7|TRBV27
ASSKPGPNYEQY
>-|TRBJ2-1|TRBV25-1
ASKAADNNEQF
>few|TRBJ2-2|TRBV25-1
ASSMGTGELF
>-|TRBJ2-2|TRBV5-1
ASSRDRGVTGELF
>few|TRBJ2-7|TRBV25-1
ASNSADYEQY
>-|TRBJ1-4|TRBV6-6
ASSYASDRRNEKLF
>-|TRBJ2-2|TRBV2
ASRGQDPTGELF
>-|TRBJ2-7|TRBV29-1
SAGQGYEQY
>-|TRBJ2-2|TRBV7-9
ASSLNGAGELF
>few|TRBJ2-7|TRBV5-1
ASSLIGTGAYEQY
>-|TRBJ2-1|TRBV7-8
ASSPPGQHNEQF
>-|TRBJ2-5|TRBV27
ASSLSYQNQETQY
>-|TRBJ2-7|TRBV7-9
ASSPRSYEQY
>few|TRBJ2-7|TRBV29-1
SAEGETEQY
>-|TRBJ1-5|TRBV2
ASSEWGVNSNQPQH
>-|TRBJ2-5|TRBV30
AWSVGETQY
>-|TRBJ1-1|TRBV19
ASSISRSEAF
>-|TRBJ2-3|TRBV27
ASSYSDTQY
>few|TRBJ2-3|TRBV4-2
ASSPRFGTRQYTDTQY
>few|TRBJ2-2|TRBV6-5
ASSLYRATGELF
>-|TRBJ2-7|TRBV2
ASRGGRGTYEQY